This TCR beta chain was obtained from a study of OX40 agonist ivuxolimab in advanced cancers. Study as a whole: The drug used for patients, ivuxolimab, was an agonistic anti-OX40 (CD134) antibody. Prior anti-PD-1, anti-PD-L1 or anti-CTLA-4 therapy did not bar entry, and about 40% had some.

Concerning this clone itself: What it binds is unknown.

CDR3 length: 15 residues. Germline-derived CDR1 and CDR2 are SGHTA and FQGTGA. Unmatched junction bases numbered 2, after V lost 2 bases and J lost 3 bases. Clones were read by immunoSEQ multiplex PCR, and TCRdb kept only the in-frame ones, dropping some. This sample has some 95,000 clones; roughly nine tenths occur once, and the top ten carry about 0.82%. Broader study findings: At doses 0.1 to 3.0 mg/kg, CD4+ and CD8+ clones expanded. Average numbers of expanded clones were greater in CD8+ T cells than in CD4+.

The sample was CD4+ or CD8+ T cells sorted from blood, taken in a trial of the OX40 agonist ivuxolimab. V usage is TRBV7-3 and J usage is TRBJ2-3, with 10 bases lining up with TRBD2. The clonotype was recovered from an adult with an advanced solid tumor such as melanoma, head and neck, liver or kidney cancer. The chain's CDR3 is CASSLSSGSTDTQYF. The CDR3 DNA reads as TGTGCCAGCAGCTTATCTAGCGGGAGTACAGATACGCAGTATTTT.